The entry below gives a single TCR beta chain sequence along with its context. Its antigen is not known. Exclusion of a patient resulted from uncontrolled infection, other autoimmune disease, pregnancy or lactation. Together with thyroid ultrasound, orbital computed tomography, serum thyroxine and TRAb, clinical symptoms were used for diagnoses. This specimen belongs to a study of T cells in Graves' hyperthyroidism and ophthalmopathy. Study-level results: Prediction of ophthalmopathy progression came a median approximately 6.5 months pre-onset. A model of 13 V-J features distinguished ophthalmopathy from stable hyperthyroidism.

Template material for amplifying TCR beta CDR3 regions consisted of RNA transcripts. The study used the HTBI primer set for a first-round RT-PCR of the TCR CDR3. TCRdb re-derived calls from the multiplex PCR reads in MiXCR, one entry per CDR3 protein. The sample lists a few hundred thousand distinct CDR3 sequences, 46% occurring once. Germline CDR1 is DFQATT and CDR2 is SNEGSKA (reference sequence). CDR3 length: 14 residues. V was cut by 0 bases and J by 6 bases, with 12 bases left in between. This sequence originates from an adult woman with Graves' disease, either hyperthyroidism or ophthalmopathy (not recorded which). Specimen: peripheral blood or thyroid tissue (not recorded which). V and J are TRBV20-1 and TRBJ1-5; maybe TRBD1 (5 bases). The DNA of the CDR3 is TGCAGTGCTAGAGATCGGCAGGGTGTTCAGCCCCAGCATTTT. Translated, it gives CSARDRQGVQPQHF.